This entry concerns a single T cell receptor beta chain. Collection of around 9.3 milliliters of peripheral blood was performed for each donor. This sample stems from a study of blood T cells in healthy people across ages. For the second PCR, which ran for about 6 to 11 cycles, a sample-barcoded 5' primer and a J-beta primer mix were used. TCRdb independently ran MiXCR on the 5' RACE reads; one entry per CDR3 protein. The profile shows 1.2 million to 1.5 million distinct CDR3 sequences, 45% to 70% of them singletons. Trimming took 6 bases from V and 3 from J, leaving 12 bases between them. This CDR3 spans 14 amino acids.

The rearrangement links TRBV12-3 or TRBV12-4 to TRBJ1-5, with a possible D match to TRBD1 (6 bases). The TCR sequence derives from a man between 18 and 35 years old in good health. What was sequenced was blood. CDR3: CASRAGTPNQPQHF. For the CDR3, the DNA is TGTGCCAGCAGAGCCGGGACACCCAATCAGCCCCAGCATTTT.